The 10 T cell receptor beta chains presented below share a single source sample, sequenced in a study of blood T cell repertoires in COVID-19. Sequenced by immunoSEQ multiplex PCR; TCRdb stores in-frame clones only, minus some. The data show a few hundred thousand clones, 70% to 90% seen once. Sample: peripheral blood. All receptors come from a man aged 30 to 39 with active or convalescent COVID-19.

V gene TRBV11-2 combines with J gene TRBJ2-5; D perhaps matches TRBD1 (6 bases). Germline V gene lookup returns CDR1 SGHAT and CDR2 FQNNGV. This CDR3 spans 13 amino acids. V was trimmed by 5 bases and J by 3 bases, leaving 10 bases between them. This CDR3 is CASSARTEETQYF. In DNA, the CDR3 is TGTGCCAGCAGCGCTAGGACAGAAGAGACCCAGTACTTC.

This chain links TRBV12-3 or TRBV12-4 with TRBJ1-2; the D gene is possibly TRBD1 (5 bases). The length of the CDR3 is 12 residues. V was pared by 8 bases and J by 5 bases, with 12 bases between. CDR3 in DNA: TGTGCCAGCTGGGCAGGGCCGTATGGCTACACCTTC. The encoded protein is CASWAGPYGYTF.

V gene TRBV4-1 combines with J gene TRBJ1-2; 10 nucleotides agree with TRBD1. Germline lookup yields CDR1 MGHRA and CDR2 YSYEKL. The J segment lost 5 bases and the V segment lost 0 bases, leaving 6 bases of the junction unmatched. The CDR3 has 16 amino acids. The CDR3 is CASSQERTGGEYGYTF. The CDR3 nucleotides read TGCGCCAGCAGCCAAGAGAGGACAGGGGGGGAATATGGCTACACCTTC.

This chain connects TRBV28 to TRBJ1-2; TRBD1 might be the D (6 bases). The V end was cut by 5 bases, the J end by 1 base, with 14 bases between. Per the germline V gene, CDR1 is MDHEN and CDR2 is SYDVKM. This CDR3 comprises 15 residues. DNA for the CDR3: TGTGCCAGCAGTCTGGTGACAGGTGGTAACTATGGCTACACCTTC. Translation: CASSLVTGGNYGYTF.

The CDR3 region has the DNA TGTGCCTGGAGTGTACGCGGGGACCTCCATAATCTCTACGAGCAGTACTTC. Protein product: CAWSVRGDLHNLYEQYF. The rearrangement uses TRBV30 and TRBJ2-7; D may be TRBD2 (6 bases). The CDR3 totals 17 residues. V dropped 0 bases and J dropped 3 bases, with 21 bases sitting between them. CDR1 and CDR2 (germline): GTSNPN, SVGIG (reference sequence).

The chain recombines TRBV7-9 with TRBJ2-1; TRBD2 agrees at 13 bases. V trimming: 6 bases; J trimming: 7 bases; junction bases outside the gene matches: 6. The CDR3 consists of 15 residues. Germline V gives CDR1 SEHNR, CDR2 FQNEAQ (reference sequence). For the CDR3, the DNA is TGTGCCAGCAGACCGGGACTAGCGGGGAAAAATGAGCAGTTCTTC. Amino acids: CASRPGLAGKNEQFF.

The V call is TRBV4-2, the J call TRBJ2-7, with TRBD2 identical over 7 bases. The CDR3 contains 14 residues. Trimming at V came to 1 base and at J to 3 bases, leaving 3 bases not matched to a gene. CDR1 and CDR2 from the germline V gene are LGHNA and YNFKEQ. The CDR3 reads CASSQASGDYEQYF. The CDR3 nucleotides read TGTGCCAGCAGCCAAGCTAGCGGAGACTACGAGCAGTACTTC.

This clone showed up just once. This chain connects TRBV9 to TRBJ2-1; D perhaps matches TRBD1 (6 bases). The CDR3 has 14 residues. Trimming removed 0 bases at V and 7 bases at J, with 11 bases between. Germline lookup yields CDR1 SGDLS and CDR2 YYNGEE. The CDR3 nucleotides are TGTGCCAGCAGCGTAGGGGCAGGGGATAATGAGCAGTTCTTC. Translating gives CASSVGAGDNEQFF.

J is TRBJ1-2 and V is TRBV11-1; D may be TRBD1 (5 bases). Trimming removed 5 bases at V and 5 bases at J, with 9 bases between. Germline values: CDR1 SGHAT, CDR2 FQDESV (reference sequence). CDR3 length: 12 amino acids. This CDR3 reads CASSDSGYGYTF. CDR3 nucleotides: TGTGCCAGCAGCGACTCAGGGTATGGCTACACCTTC.

The gene calls are TRBV7-2 and TRBJ2-1; 13 positions agree with TRBD2. Germline values: CDR1 SGHTA, CDR2 FQGNSA. This CDR3 region has 18 residues. Trimming cost V 6 bases and J 8 bases; bases outside gene matches: 16. The CDR3 DNA is TGTGCCAGCAGAAAGCGCGGACTAGCGGGGGCACTTTCTCATGAGCAGTTCTTC. Amino acid sequence: CASRKRGLAGALSHEQFF.